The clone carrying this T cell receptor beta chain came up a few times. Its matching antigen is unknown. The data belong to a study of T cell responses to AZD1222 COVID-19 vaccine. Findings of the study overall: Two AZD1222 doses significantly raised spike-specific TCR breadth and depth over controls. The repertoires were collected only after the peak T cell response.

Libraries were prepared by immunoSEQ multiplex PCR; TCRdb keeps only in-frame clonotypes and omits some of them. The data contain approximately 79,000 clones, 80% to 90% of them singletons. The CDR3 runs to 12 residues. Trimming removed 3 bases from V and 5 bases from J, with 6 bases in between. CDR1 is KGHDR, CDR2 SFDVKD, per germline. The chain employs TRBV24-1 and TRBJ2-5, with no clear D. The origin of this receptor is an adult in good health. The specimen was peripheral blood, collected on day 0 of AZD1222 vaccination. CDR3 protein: CATSDGMETQYF. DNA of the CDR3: TGTGCCACCAGTGATGGAATGGAGACCCAGTACTTC.